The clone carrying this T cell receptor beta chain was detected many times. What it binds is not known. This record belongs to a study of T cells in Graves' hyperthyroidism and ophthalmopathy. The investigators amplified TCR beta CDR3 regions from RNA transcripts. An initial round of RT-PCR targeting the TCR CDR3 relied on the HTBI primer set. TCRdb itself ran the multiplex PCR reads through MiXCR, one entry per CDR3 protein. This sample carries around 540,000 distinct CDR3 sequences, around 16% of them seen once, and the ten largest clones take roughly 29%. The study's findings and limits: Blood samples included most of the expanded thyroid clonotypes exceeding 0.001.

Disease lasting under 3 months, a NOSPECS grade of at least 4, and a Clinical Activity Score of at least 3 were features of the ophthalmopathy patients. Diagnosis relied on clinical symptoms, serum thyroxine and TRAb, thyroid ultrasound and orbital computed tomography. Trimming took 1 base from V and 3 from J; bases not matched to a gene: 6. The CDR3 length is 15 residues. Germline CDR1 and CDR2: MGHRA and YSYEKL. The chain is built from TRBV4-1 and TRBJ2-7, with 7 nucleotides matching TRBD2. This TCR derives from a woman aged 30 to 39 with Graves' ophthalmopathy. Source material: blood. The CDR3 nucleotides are TGCGCCAGCAGCCAAGTGTCTAGCGGAAACTACGAGCAGTACTTC. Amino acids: CASSQVSSGNYEQYF.